A selection of T cell receptor beta chains follows, all from one sample in a study of T cells in Graves' hyperthyroidism and ophthalmopathy. TCRdb analysed the multiplex PCR reads with MiXCR anew, one entry per CDR3 protein. The table lists 650,000 to 750,000 distinct CDR3 sequences, about 14% of them singletons. Sequenced input: blood. All receptors come from a woman younger than 30 with Graves' hyperthyroidism. Each CDR3 is given with its conserved first and last residue. A D gene is named only where the DNA matches it firmly. Clone sizes are given selectively: once, few, many, or a class where the clone is expanded.

d_gene	len	abundance	v_gene	j_gene	CDR3nt	CDR3aa
.	13	many	TRBV2	TRBJ2-1	TGTGCCAGCAAGGCTAGGGTATACAATGAGCAGTTCTTC	CASKARVYNEQFF
.	15	.	TRBV27	TRBJ2-1	TGTGCCAGCAGTCAAATCGGGCGGCGGGCTGATGAGCAGTTCTTC	CASSQIGRRADEQFF
.	14	.	TRBV7-9	TRBJ2-2	TGTGCCAGCAGCTCGGACAGCTCCACCAGGGAGCTGTTTTTT	CASSSDSSTRELFF
.	16	few	TRBV15	TRBJ2-4	TGTGCCACCAGCAGAGTCCACTTGAGTGACAAAAACATTCAGTACTTC	CATSRVHLSDKNIQYF
.	12	many	TRBV20-1	TRBJ1-1	TGCAGTGCTAGGGGTCCCTACACTGAAGCTTTCTTT	CSARGPYTEAFF
.	15	many	TRBV20-1	TRBJ1-6	TGCAGTGCCCAGATGATCTCAGGGGATAATTCACCCCTCCACTTT	CSAQMISGDNSPLHF
TRBD1	15	few	TRBV6-1	TRBJ2-1	TGTGCCAGCAGTTGGGGACAGGGGCCCCCTAATGAGCAGTTCTTC	CASSWGQGPPNEQFF
.	16	few	TRBV19	TRBJ2-5	TGTGCCAGTAGTATTTCCCCCTCCCCCCCGGGAGAGACCCAGTACTTC	CASSISPSPPGETQYF
.	13	many	TRBV9	TRBJ1-5	TGTGCCAGCAGCGTAGGGGCAAGTCAGCCCCAGCATTTT	CASSVGASQPQHF
.	15	few	TRBV28	TRBJ2-5	TGTGCCAGCATCAAATTAGGGGGAGATGGAGAGACCCAGTACTTC	CASIKLGGDGETQYF
.	17	.	TRBV19	TRBJ2-1	TGTGCCAGTAGTACCCCCCCAATGGCGGACTCCTACAATGAGCAGTTCTTC	CASSTPPMADSYNEQFF
.	14	many	TRBV20-1	TRBJ2-5	TGCAGTGCTAGAGAGCCCCAGGGGGGGGAGACCCAGTACTTC	CSAREPQGGETQYF
.	9	few	TRBV6-2/TRBV6-3	TRBJ2-7	TGTGCCAGCTTTTGCGAGCAGTACTTC	CASFCEQYF
TRBD2	17	.	TRBV6-2/TRBV6-3	TRBJ2-1	TGTGCCAGCAGTTACTCGACCGTACTAGCGGTGAACAATGAGCAGTTCTTC	CASSYSTVLAVNNEQFF
.	16	medium-sized	TRBV7-9	TRBJ2-7	TGTGCCAGCAGCTTAAGTGTGGCTAGCGCCTCCTACGAGCAGTACTTC	CASSLSVASASYEQYF
TRBD1	17	.	TRBV7-9	TRBJ1-5	TGTGCCAGCAGCCCAGGGGCAGGGGGTCCCTATGGTCAGCCCCAGCATTTT	CASSPGAGGPYGQPQHF
TRBD1	15	.	TRBV2	TRBJ1-5	TGTGCCAGCAGTGAGAGGACAGGGGGCGGTCAGCCCCAGCATTTT	CASSERTGGGQPQHF
.	14	many	TRBV7-6	TRBJ2-7	TGTGCCAGCAGCTCGGGACGCCTCTCCTACGAGCAGTACTTC	CASSSGRLSYEQYF
TRBD1	15	few	TRBV20-1	TRBJ2-3	TGCAGTGCTAGAGGAGCCCCTAGGGGGACAGATACGCGGTATTTT	CSARGAPRGTDTRYF
TRBD1	15	many	TRBV7-2	TRBJ2-7	TGTGCCAGCAGCCTACCGGGACAGGGGCGCTACGAGCAGTACTTC	CASSLPGQGRYEQYF
TRBD1	13	.	TRBV4-1	TRBJ1-2	TGCGCCAGCGGACAGGCCGCTAGCTATGGCTACACCTTC	CASGQAASYGYTF
TRBD1	15	.	TRBV7-8	TRBJ1-2	TGTGCCAGCAGCTTTACGACAGGGCCTAACTATGGCTACACCTTC	CASSFTTGPNYGYTF
.	18	few	TRBV19	TRBJ1-1	TGTGCCAGTACCCTCTTAGCAAGCTTCGGACAGAAGAACACTGAAGCTTTCTTT	CASTLLASFGQKNTEAFF
.	14	many	TRBV28	TRBJ2-5	TGTGCCAGCAGTTTATCTAACAGGTGGGAGACCCAGTACTTC	CASSLSNRWETQYF
.	15	.	TRBV10-3	TRBJ1-2	TGTGCCATCAGTGAGCATGACAGACTTAACTATGGCTACACCTTC	CAISEHDRLNYGYTF
.	11	many	TRBV7-2	TRBJ2-1	TGTGCCAGCAGGCGGGACAATGAGCAGTTCTTC	CASRRDNEQFF
TRBD1	14	.	TRBV9	TRBJ1-6	TGTGCCAGCAGCGCGGAGACCCGGGACAGCGGCCTCCACTTT	CASSAETRDSGLHF
TRBD1	14	.	TRBV5-1	TRBJ1-2	TGCGCCAGCAGCAGATCCGGGACAGGGGCGGTCTACACCTTC	CASSRSGTGAVYTF
.	13	.	TRBV28	TRBJ1-4	TGTGCCAGCAGCCCAACCCGGATGGGGAAACTGTTTTTT	CASSPTRMGKLFF
.	15	many	TRBV6-1	TRBJ1-5	TGTGCCAGCAGACGGACACGGATTAGCAATCAGCCCCAGCATTTT	CASRRTRISNQPQHF
.	19	.	TRBV12-3/TRBV12-4	TRBJ1-5	TGTGCCAGCAGTTTTCGCTTGGTTCCTCTGTCCCCTGCAAATCAGCCCCAGCATTTT	CASSFRLVPLSPANQPQHF
.	17	many	TRBV20-1	TRBJ2-3	TGCAGTGCTAGCTCCCCGACAACAGGGACACCACCTTGGACGCAGTATTTT	CSASSPTTGTPPWTQYF
TRBD2	19	many	TRBV28	TRBJ2-1	TGTGCCGACACCAAGGGACTAGCGGGAGTCGAGTCTTCCTACAATGAGCAGTTCTTC	CADTKGLAGVESSYNEQFF
.	14	many	TRBV27	TRBJ2-7	TGTGCCAGCAGTTTTTTTGAACTAAGCGACGAGCAGTACTTC	CASSFFELSDEQYF
.	14	many	TRBV12-3/TRBV12-4	TRBJ1-5	TGTGCCAGCAGAATGGGCCCTAGCAATCAGCCCCAGCATTTT	CASRMGPSNQPQHF
.	14	few	TRBV7-9	TRBJ2-5	TGTGCCAGCAGCTGGGGGGGGCCTGTGGAGACCCAGTACTTC	CASSWGGPVETQYF
TRBD1	18	many	TRBV2	TRBJ2-5	TGTGCCAGCTTACCCCATCTATTAACCCAGGGGGTTCGGGAGACCCAGTACTTC	CASLPHLLTQGVRETQYF
.	17	many	TRBV28	TRBJ1-2	TGTGCCAGCAGTTTATTGGCGGGGCCAATGGCTAACTATGGCTACACCTTC	CASSLLAGPMANYGYTF
.	15	many	TRBV9	TRBJ1-5	TGTGCCAGCAGCGGAGGGAGCCATAGCAATCAGCCCCAGCATTTT	CASSGGSHSNQPQHF
.	13	.	TRBV14	TRBJ1-1	TGTGCCAGCAGCCAGGCAGGATTGGCTGAAGCTTTCTTT	CASSQAGLAEAFF
TRBD2	15	many	TRBV12-3/TRBV12-4	TRBJ2-3	TGTGCCAGCAGTTTAAAACTAGCGGGCACAGATACGCAGTATTTT	CASSLKLAGTDTQYF
TRBD2	18	few	TRBV19	TRBJ2-7	TGTGCCAGTAGTATCAGCGGGATAGGGCACTACGAGTCTGCGTGGCAGTACTTC	CASSISGIGHYESAWQYF
TRBD2	15	few	TRBV12-3/TRBV12-4	TRBJ2-2	TGTGCCAGCACCCTACTAGCGGGAGACACCGGGGAGCTGTTTTTT	CASTLLAGDTGELFF
TRBD1	13	few	TRBV29-1	TRBJ2-1	TGCAGCGTTGAAGTTACAGGGGGCAATGAGCAGTTCTTC	CSVEVTGGNEQFF
.	14	many	TRBV11-2	TRBJ1-2	TGTGCCAGCAGCTTAGCCCCAGGGGATTACGGCTACACCTTC	CASSLAPGDYGYTF
.	18	many	TRBV28	TRBJ1-5	TGTGCCAGCAGTTTTGGGTGGGGATCGGGGAATAGCAATCAGCCCCAGCATTTT	CASSFGWGSGNSNQPQHF
.	15	once	TRBV7-9	TRBJ2-7	TGTGCCAGCAGCTTAGCGGAACTAGGGATCGGTGAGCAGTACTTC	CASSLAELGIGEQYF
.	12	many	TRBV3-1	TRBJ2-3	TGTGCCAGCAGCCAACCAGGAGGGACGCAGTATTTT	CASSQPGGTQYF
.	15	many	TRBV5-1	TRBJ2-7	TGCGCCAGCAGCCGGGCGGCTAGCGTCTCCTACGAGCAGTACTTC	CASSRAASVSYEQYF
.	13	few	TRBV14	TRBJ1-3	TGTGCCAGCAGCCAACATCGCGGAAACACCATATATTTT	CASSQHRGNTIYF
TRBD2	20	few	TRBV4-2	TRBJ2-1	TGTGCCAGCAGCCAAGGCCGTGTCTTAGCGGGGGGGAGCTCCTACAATGAGCAGTTCTTC	CASSQGRVLAGGSSYNEQFF
.	17	many	TRBV7-6	TRBJ2-7	TGTGCCAGCAGCCCCCGTATATTGACAGGATTTGAGTACGAGCAGTACTTC	CASSPRILTGFEYEQYF
TRBD2	18	many	TRBV11-2	TRBJ2-2	TGTGCCAGCAGCTTAGAGGGCCTGACTAGCGGGAACACCGGGGAGCTGTTTTTT	CASSLEGLTSGNTGELFF
.	12	many	TRBV11-1	TRBJ1-2	TGTGCCAGCAGCTTAGGGGATAATGGCTACACCTTC	CASSLGDNGYTF
TRBD2	13	many	TRBV20-1	TRBJ2-1	TGCAGTGCTCCCAGAGCGGGAGGCGATGAGCAGTTCTTC	CSAPRAGGDEQFF